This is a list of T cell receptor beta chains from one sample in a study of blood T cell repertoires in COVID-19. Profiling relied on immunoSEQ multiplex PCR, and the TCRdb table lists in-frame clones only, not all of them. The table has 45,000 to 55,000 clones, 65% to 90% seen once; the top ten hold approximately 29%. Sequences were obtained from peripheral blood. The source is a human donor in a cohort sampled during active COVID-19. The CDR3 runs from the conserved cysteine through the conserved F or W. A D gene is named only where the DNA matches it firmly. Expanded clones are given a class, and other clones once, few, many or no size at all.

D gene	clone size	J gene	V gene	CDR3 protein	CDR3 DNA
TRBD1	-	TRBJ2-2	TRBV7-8	CASSLGQGPTGELFF	TGTGCCAGCAGCTTAGGACAGGGACCCACCGGGGAGCTGTTTTTT
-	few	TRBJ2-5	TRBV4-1	CASSQDIGVQETQYF	TGCGCCAGCAGCCAAGATATCGGGGTACAAGAGACCCAGTACTTC
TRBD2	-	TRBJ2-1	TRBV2	CASRDLAGGQEQFF	TGTGCCAGCAGGGACCTAGCGGGGGGTCAGGAGCAGTTCTTC
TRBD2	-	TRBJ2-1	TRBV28	CASSQRTSGSLLGNEQFF	TGTGCCAGCAGCCAACGGACTAGCGGGAGCCTCTTAGGCAATGAGCAGTTCTTC
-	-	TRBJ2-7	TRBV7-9	CASSPGLEKGFEQYF	TGTGCCAGCAGCCCAGGTTTAGAGAAGGGGTTCGAGCAGTACTTC
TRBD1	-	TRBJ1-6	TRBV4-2	CASSQTGGASYNSPLHF	TGTGCCAGCAGCCAAACAGGGGGCGCCTCCTATAATTCACCCCTCCACTTT
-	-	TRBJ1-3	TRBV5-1	CASSQWTKENTIYF	TGCGCCAGCAGCCAATGGACAAAGGAAAACACCATATATTTT
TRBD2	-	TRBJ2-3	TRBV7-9	CASSLLLAGGTDTQYF	TGTGCCAGCAGCTTACTCCTGGCGGGAGGGACAGATACGCAGTATTTT
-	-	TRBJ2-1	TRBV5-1	CASSFGQNNEQFF	TGCGCCAGCAGCTTTGGACAGAACAATGAGCAGTTCTTC
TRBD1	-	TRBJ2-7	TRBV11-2	CASSFRDRAYEQYF	TGTGCCAGCAGCTTCCGGGACAGGGCGTACGAGCAGTACTTC
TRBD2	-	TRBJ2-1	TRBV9	CASSAIAGGPYNEQFF	TGTGCCAGCAGCGCCATAGCGGGAGGGCCTTACAATGAGCAGTTCTTC
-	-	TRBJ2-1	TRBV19	CASSIGGAYLDEQFF	TGTGCCAGTAGTATTGGAGGGGCTTATCTCGATGAGCAGTTCTTC
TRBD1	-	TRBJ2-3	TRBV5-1	CASSSRDRSTDTQYF	TGCGCCAGCAGCTCCCGGGACAGATCCACAGATACGCAGTATTTT
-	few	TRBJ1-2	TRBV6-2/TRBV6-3	CASSYGTKYAF	TGTGCCAGCAGTTACGGGACAAAGTACGCCTTC